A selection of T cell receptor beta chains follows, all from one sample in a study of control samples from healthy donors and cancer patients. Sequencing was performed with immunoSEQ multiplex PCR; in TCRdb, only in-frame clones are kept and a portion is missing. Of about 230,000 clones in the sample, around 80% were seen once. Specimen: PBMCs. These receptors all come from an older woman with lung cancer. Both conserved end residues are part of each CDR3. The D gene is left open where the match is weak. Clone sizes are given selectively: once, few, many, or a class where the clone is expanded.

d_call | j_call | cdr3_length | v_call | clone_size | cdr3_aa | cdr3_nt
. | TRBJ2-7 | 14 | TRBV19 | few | CASSISPGVYEQYF | TGTGCCAGTAGTATTAGTCCAGGGGTCTACGAGCAGTACTTC
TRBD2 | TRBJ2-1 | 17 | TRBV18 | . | CASSFGLAGVRYNEQFF | TGTGCCAGCTCATTCGGACTAGCGGGAGTAAGGTACAATGAGCAGTTCTTC
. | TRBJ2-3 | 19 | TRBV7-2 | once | CASSSYPPNPAAHTDTQYF | TGTGCCAGCAGCTCATACCCCCCCAACCCGGCAGCACACACAGATACGCAGTATTTT
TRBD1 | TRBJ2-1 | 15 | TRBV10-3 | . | CAIGKNRGDYNEQFF | TGTGCCATCGGCAAAAACAGGGGGGACTACAATGAGCAGTTCTTC
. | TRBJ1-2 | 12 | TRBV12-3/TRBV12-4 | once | CASSWGRNGYTF | TGTGCCAGCAGTTGGGGTCGGAATGGCTACACCTTC
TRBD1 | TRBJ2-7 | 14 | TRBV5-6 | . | CASSLGQGNHEQYF | TGTGCCAGCAGCTTGGGACAGGGGAACCACGAGCAGTACTTC
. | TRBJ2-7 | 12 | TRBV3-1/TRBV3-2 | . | CASNAGTYEQYF | TGTGCCAGCAACGCCGGGACCTACGAGCAGTACTTC
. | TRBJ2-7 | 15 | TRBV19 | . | CASSFSGESSYEQYF | TGTGCCAGTAGTTTCTCAGGGGAGAGCTCCTACGAGCAGTACTTC
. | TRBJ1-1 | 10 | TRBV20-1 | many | CSVGYTEAFF | TGCAGTGTCGGGTACACTGAAGCTTTCTTT
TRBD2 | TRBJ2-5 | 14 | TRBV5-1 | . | CASGGVSGQETQYF | TGCGCCAGCGGGGGGGTTTCAGGCCAAGAGACCCAGTACTTC
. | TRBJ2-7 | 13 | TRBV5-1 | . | CASSPGRYYEQYF | TGCGCCAGCAGCCCGGGACGGTACTACGAGCAGTACTTC
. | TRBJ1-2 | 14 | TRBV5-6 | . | CASSPTATNYGYTF | TGTGCCAGCAGCCCAACGGCTACTAACTATGGCTACACCTTC